Listed here are 14 T cell receptor beta chains from one sample, sequenced in a study of T cell responses to AZD1222 COVID-19 vaccine. The assay was immunoSEQ multiplex PCR, and TCRdb's table has in-frame clones only and misses some. The profile shows some 170,000 clones, 85% to 95% of them singletons. The sequenced sample was peripheral blood, obtained on day 0 of AZD1222 vaccination. All receptors derive from an adult in good health.

J is TRBJ2-5 and V is TRBV25-1; D is possibly TRBD1 or TRBD2 (5 bases each). The V and J ends lost 2 bases and 1 base respectively, with 11 bases between them. The germline V gene encodes CDR1 MGHDK and CDR2 SYGVNS. CDR3 length: 15 residues. The CDR3 sequence is CASSEGTTSQETQYF. DNA of the CDR3: TGTGCCAGCAGTGAAGGGACCACTTCCCAAGAGACCCAGTACTTC.

V usage is TRBV12-3 or TRBV12-4 and J usage is TRBJ1-2; 11 positions match TRBD1. V trimming: 6 bases; J trimming: 7 bases; junction bases outside the gene matches: 4. This CDR3 is 13 amino acids long. This CDR3 is CASSPGQGGGYTF. CDR3 sequence (DNA): TGTGCCAGCAGCCCGGGACAGGGGGGTGGCTACACCTTC.

This clone was picked up one time. In DNA form, the CDR3 reads TGTGCCAGCAGCTTGGGTGGAGCGGGAGGGGGAACAAAGCAGTTCTTC. This sequence encodes CASSLGGAGGGTKQFF. V usage is TRBV5-6 and J usage is TRBJ2-1, with 10 bases matching TRBD2. The V segment lost 0 bases and the J segment 11 bases; nucleotides outside the gene matches: 11. The CDR3 runs 16 residues. The V gene's germline CDR1 is SGHDT and CDR2 YYEEEE.

The chain uses TRBV4-1 and TRBJ1-1; D not certain. This CDR3 is 14 amino acids long. V gave up 4 bases and J gave up 4 bases, with 13 bases separating them. Looked up from germline, CDR1 is MGHRA and CDR2 is YSYEKL. CDR3 region: CASSPNSGSTEAFF. For the CDR3, the DNA is TGCGCCAGCAGCCCGAACTCAGGAAGCACTGAAGCTTTCTTT.

The gene calls are TRBV5-1 and TRBJ2-3; 12 bases align to TRBD2. CDR3 size: 16 residues. J gave up 0 bases and V 4 bases, and 3 bases lay outside the gene matches. CDR1 is SGHRS, CDR2 YFSETQ, per germline. Here the CDR3 reads CASSVGTSGSTDTQYF. The CDR3 coding sequence is TGCGCCAGCAGCGTAGGGACTAGCGGGAGCACAGATACGCAGTATTTT. Drawing the rest from reference TRBV5-1 and TRBJ2-3, the complete variable domain is KAGVTQTPRYLIKTRGQQVTLSCSPISGHRSVSWYQQTPGQGLQFLFEYFSETQRNKGNFPGRFSGRQFSNSRSEMNVSTLELGDSALYLCASSVGTSGSTDTQYFGPGTRLTVL.

The chain couples TRBV5-5 to TRBJ1-2; possibly TRBD1 for D (5 bases). The CDR3 length is 15 residues. V was pared by 0 bases and J by 1 base, with 10 bases between. Germline V gene sequence: CDR1 SGHKS, CDR2 YYEKEE (reference sequence). The CDR3 sequence: CASSLDPGGNYGYTF. Written as DNA, the CDR3 is TGTGCCAGCAGCTTGGATCCCGGGGGTAACTATGGCTACACCTTC.

The V and J genes are TRBV18 and TRBJ1-3; TRBD1 aligns across 11 bases. Germline-derived CDR1 and CDR2 are KGHSH and LQKENI. The CDR3 extends over 16 amino acids. Unmatched junction bases numbered 5, after V lost 3 bases and J lost 4 bases. This CDR3 is CASSPPGQGGGNTIYF. CDR3 bases: TGTGCCAGCTCACCCCCGGGACAGGGGGGAGGAAACACCATATATTTT. Supplemented by reference TRBV18 and TRBJ1-3, the full variable domain reads NAGVMQNPRHLVRRRGQEARLRCSPMKGHSHVYWYRQLPEEGLKFMVYLQKENIIDESGMPKERFSAEFPKEGPSILRIQQVVRGDSAAYFCASSPPGQGGGNTIYFGEGSWLTVV.

The chain uses TRBV15 and TRBJ2-7; D gene ambiguous. Trimming removed 0 bases at V and 3 bases at J, with 15 bases between. This CDR3 has 16 amino acids. Germline V CDR1 and CDR2: LNHNV, YYDKDF (reference sequence). The CDR3 nucleotides read TGTGCCACCAGCAGAGATGGACGGGCGGTACACTACGAGCAGTACTTC. Protein sequence: CATSRDGRAVHYEQYF.

The chain uses TRBV30 and TRBJ2-3; D ambiguous. V lost 1 base and J lost 3, with 2 bases in between. CDR1 and CDR2 (germline): GTSNPN, SVGIG (reference sequence). This CDR3 is 11 amino acids long. CDR3 bases: TGTGCCTGGAGTGAGACAGATACGCAGTATTTT. Its protein product is CAWSETDTQYF.

This clone appeared a single time. This sample includes further DNA sequences coding for the same CDR3. The chain uses TRBV19 and TRBJ1-1; D gene uncertain. The CDR3 runs 14 residues. Trimming shortened V by 3 bases and J by 2 bases, and 10 bases separated the two germline ends. CDR1 and CDR2 from the germline V gene are LNHDA and SQIVND (reference sequence). CDR3 nucleotides: TGTGCCAGTAGTATTGGTCAGAGCAACACTGAAGCTTTCTTT. This sequence encodes CASSIGQSNTEAFF.

The V call is TRBV11-2, the J call TRBJ2-5; possibly TRBD2 for D (5 bases). The V end lost 4 bases, the J end lost 5 bases, and 11 bases lay between the germline ends. Germline CDR1 reads SGHAT; CDR2 reads FQNNGV. CDR3 length: 13 amino acids. CDR3: CASSSGVEETQYF. The CDR3 bases are TGTGCCAGCAGCTCCGGGGTTGAGGAGACCCAGTACTTC.

About this clone itself: At one boundary the junction diverges from the germline segment, which might be a read error. The chain is built from TRBV19 and TRBJ2-3, with D unresolved. The CDR3 is 13 residues long. Germline V gene data show CDR1 as LNHDA and CDR2 as SQIVND (reference sequence). The CDR3 sequence: CASSIGVADTQYF. The CDR3 DNA is TGTGCCAGTAGCATAGGCGTGGCAGATACGCAGTATTTT.

The CDR3 spells CASSLSFPTGGQGYEQYF. The DNA of the CDR3 is TGTGCCAGCAGTTTATCCTTTCCGACGGGGGGACAGGGTTACGAGCAGTACTTC. The V and J genes are TRBV27 and TRBJ2-7; 9 bases fit TRBD1. There are 18 residues in the CDR3. Germline CDR1 and CDR2: MNHEY and SMNVEV (reference sequence). The trim removed 0 bases at V and 4 bases at J, leaving 13 bases unmatched.

The chain links TRBV5-1 to TRBJ1-3, with unresolved D. V lost 0 bases, J lost 0 bases, and 10 bases lay in between. The CDR3 sequence is 16 residues long. Per germline, CDR1 SGHRS and CDR2 YFSETQ. CDR3 nucleotide sequence: TGCGCCAGCAGCTTGGAGTCCCTCAGCTCTGGAAACACCATATATTTT. Translated, it gives CASSLESLSSGNTIYF.